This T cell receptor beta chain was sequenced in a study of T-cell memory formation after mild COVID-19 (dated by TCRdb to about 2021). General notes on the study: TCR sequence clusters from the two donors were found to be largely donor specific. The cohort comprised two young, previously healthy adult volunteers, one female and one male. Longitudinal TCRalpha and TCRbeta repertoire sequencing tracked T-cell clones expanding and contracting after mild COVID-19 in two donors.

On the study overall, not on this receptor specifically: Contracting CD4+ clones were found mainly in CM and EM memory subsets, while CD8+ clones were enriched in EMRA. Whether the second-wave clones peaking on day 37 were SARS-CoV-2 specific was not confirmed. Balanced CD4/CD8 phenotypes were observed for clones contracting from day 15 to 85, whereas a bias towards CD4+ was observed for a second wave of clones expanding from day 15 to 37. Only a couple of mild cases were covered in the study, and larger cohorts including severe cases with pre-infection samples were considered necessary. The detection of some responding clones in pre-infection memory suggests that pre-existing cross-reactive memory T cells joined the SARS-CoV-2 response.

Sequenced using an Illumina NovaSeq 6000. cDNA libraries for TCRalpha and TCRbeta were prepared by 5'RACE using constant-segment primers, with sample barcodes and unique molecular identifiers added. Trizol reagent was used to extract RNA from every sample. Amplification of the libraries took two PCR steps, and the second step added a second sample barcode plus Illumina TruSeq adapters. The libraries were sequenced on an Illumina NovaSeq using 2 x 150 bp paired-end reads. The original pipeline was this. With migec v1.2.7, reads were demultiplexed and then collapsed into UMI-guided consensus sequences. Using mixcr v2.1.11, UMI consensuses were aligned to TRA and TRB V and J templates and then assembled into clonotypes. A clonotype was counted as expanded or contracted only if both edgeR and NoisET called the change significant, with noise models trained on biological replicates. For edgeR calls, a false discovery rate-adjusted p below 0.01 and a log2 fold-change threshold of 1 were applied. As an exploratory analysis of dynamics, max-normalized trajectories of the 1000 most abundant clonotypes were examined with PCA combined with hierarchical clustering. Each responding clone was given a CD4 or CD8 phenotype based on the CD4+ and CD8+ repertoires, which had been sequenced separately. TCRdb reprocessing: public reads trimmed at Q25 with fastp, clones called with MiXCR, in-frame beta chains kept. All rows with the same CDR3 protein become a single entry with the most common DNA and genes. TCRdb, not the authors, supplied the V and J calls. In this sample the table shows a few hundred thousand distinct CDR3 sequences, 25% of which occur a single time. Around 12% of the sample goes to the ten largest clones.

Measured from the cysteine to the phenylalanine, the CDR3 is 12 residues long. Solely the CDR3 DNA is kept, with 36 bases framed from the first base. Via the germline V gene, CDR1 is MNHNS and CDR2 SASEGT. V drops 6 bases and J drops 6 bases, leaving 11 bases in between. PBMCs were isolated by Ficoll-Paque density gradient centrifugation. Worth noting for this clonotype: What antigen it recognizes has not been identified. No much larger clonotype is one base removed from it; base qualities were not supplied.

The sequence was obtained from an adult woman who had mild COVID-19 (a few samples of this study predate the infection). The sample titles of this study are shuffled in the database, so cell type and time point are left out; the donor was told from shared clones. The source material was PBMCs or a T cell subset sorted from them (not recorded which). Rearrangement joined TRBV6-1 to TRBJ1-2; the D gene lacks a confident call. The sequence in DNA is TGTGCCAGCAGCCCCCGGTTGGATGGCTACACCTTC. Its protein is CASSPRLDGYTF.